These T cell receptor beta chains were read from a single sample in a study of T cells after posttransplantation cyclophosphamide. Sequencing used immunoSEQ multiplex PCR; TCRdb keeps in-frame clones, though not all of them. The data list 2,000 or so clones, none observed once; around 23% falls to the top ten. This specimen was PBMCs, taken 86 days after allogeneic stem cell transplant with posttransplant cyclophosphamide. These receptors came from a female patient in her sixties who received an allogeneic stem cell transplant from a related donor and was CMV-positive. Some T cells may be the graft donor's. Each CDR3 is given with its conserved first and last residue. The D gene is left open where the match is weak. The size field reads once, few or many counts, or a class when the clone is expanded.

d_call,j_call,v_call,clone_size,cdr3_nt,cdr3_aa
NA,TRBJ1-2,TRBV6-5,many,TGTGCCAGCAGTTTCAACCGACAGAACTATGGCTACACCTTC,CASSFNRQNYGYTF
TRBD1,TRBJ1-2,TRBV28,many,TGTGCCAGCACCATACAGGGGGAACCGGTTAACTATGGCTACACCTTC,CASTIQGEPVNYGYTF
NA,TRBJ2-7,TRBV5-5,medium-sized,TGTGCCAGCAGCTTGGGCGGGGAGGCCCAGTCGTACTTC,CASSLGGEAQSYF
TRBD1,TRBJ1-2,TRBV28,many,TGTGCCAGCAGGCCGGGACAGGCTTCGGGTGGCTACACCTTC,CASRPGQASGGYTF
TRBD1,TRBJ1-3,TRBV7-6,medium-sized,TGTGCCAGCAGCCCTCGTCCGGGACAGGGATCCGGAAACACCATATATTTT,CASSPRPGQGSGNTIYF
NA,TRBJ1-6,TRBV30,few,TGTGCCTGGGAAGGGCAGGCAAATTCACCCCTCCACTTT,CAWEGQANSPLHF
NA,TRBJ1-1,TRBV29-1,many,TGCAGCGACAGCGACGCGGGGGAAGCTTTCTTT,CSDSDAGEAFF
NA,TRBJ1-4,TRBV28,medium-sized,TGTGCCAGCAGTTTATTCGGGGTGGTTAATGAAAAACTGTTTTTT,CASSLFGVVNEKLFF
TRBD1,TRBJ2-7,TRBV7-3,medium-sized,TGTGCCAGCAGCCCCACCGGGACAGTACCCCACGAGCAGTACTTC,CASSPTGTVPHEQYF
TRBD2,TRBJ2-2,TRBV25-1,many,TGTGCCAGCGGACTAGCGGGGCGGCCCGGGGAGCTGTTTTTT,CASGLAGRPGELFF
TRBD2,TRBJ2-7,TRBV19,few,TGTGCCAGTAGTGTCGGGACTAGCGGCTCCTACGAGCAGTACTTC,CASSVGTSGSYEQYF
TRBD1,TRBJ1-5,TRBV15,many,TGTGCCACCGGTGTCGGGACAGGCAATCAGCCCCAGCATTTT,CATGVGTGNQPQHF
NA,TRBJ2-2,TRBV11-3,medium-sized,TGTGCCAGCAGCTTAAACAGGGCAACGGGGGAGCTGTTTTTT,CASSLNRATGELFF
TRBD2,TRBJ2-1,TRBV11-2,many,TGTGCCAGCAGCTTCCGTTCCGGACTAGCGGGGGTCTACAATGAGCAGTTCTTC,CASSFRSGLAGVYNEQFF
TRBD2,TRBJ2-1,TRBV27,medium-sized,TGTGCCAGCAGTGCAGTGCTAGCGGAGAATGAGCAGTTCTTC,CASSAVLAENEQFF
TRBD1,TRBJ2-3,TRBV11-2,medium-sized,TGTGCCAGCAGCCAACAGGGGGATACGCAGTATTTT,CASSQQGDTQYF
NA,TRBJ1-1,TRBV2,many,TGTGCCAGCAGTGAATTTCCAGGGAGAAACACTGAAGCTTTCTTT,CASSEFPGRNTEAFF